This T cell receptor beta chain was sequenced for a study of a mutant IDH1 vaccine in newly diagnosed glioma. Across the whole study: Treated patients, averaging around 40 years, were 62.5% male and around 40% female.

Clones were sequenced by immunoSEQ multiplex PCR, and TCRdb holds only the in-frame ones, with some missing. The sample lists about 94,000 clones, around 92% occurring once. Trimming removed 4 bases at V and 3 bases at J, with 9 bases between. Germline CDR1 MGHRA, CDR2 YSYEKL. The CDR3 has 13 amino acids. Described time point: week 47, end of study. Topical imiquimod was applied with each vaccine dose, which held 300 ug of mutant IDH1 20-mer peptide. With regard to this clone: Its target is unknown.

The chain joins TRBV4-1 to TRBJ1-1, with D perhaps TRBD1 (6 bases). Here the sequenced sample was PBMCs, taken from a glioma patient whose treatment included an IDH1 peptide vaccine. The receptor's source is a woman aged 50 to 65 with glioma. The CDR3 region is CASSPRQDTEAFF. DNA of the CDR3: TGCGCCAGCAGCCCTCGACAGGACACTGAAGCTTTCTTT.